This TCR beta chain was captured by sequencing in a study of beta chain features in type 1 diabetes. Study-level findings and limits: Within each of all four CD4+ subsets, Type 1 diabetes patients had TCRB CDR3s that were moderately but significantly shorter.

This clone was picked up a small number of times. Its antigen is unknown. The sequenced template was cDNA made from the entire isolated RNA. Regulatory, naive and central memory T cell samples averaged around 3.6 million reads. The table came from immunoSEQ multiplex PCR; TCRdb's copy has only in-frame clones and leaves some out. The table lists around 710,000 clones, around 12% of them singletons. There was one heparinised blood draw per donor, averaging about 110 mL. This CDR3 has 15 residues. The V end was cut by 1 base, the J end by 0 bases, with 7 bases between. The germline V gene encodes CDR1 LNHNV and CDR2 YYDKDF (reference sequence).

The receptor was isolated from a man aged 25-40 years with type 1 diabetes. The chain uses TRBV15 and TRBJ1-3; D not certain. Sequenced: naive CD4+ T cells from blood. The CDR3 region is CATSRVLTSGNTIYF. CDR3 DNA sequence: TGTGCCACCAGCAGAGTCCTCACCTCTGGAAACACCATATATTTT.